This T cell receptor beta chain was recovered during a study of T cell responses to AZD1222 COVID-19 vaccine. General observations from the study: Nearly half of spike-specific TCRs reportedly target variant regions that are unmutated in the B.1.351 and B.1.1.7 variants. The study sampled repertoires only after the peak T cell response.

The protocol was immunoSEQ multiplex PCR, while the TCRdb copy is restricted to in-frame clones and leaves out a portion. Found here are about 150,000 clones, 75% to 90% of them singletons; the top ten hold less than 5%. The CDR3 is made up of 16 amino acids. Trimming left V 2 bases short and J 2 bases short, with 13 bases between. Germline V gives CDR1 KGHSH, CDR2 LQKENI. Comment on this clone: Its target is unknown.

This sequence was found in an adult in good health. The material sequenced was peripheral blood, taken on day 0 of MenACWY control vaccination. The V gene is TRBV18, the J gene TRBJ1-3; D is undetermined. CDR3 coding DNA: TGTGCCAGCTCACCAGGCGGGAGGGCAACTGGAAACACCATATATTTT. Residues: CASSPGGRATGNTIYF.